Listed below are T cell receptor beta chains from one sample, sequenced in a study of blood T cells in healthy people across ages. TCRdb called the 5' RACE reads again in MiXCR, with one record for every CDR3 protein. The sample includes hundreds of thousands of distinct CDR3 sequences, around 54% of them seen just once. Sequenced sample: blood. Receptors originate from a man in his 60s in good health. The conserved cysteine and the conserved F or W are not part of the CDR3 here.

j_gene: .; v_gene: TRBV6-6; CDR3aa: ASRPGRSNHYEQY
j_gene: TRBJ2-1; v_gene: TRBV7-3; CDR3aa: ASSLSAGGHNEQF
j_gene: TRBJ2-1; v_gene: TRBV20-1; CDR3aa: SADGYRDSYNEQF
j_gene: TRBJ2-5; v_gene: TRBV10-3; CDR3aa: AISDSDRRGETQY
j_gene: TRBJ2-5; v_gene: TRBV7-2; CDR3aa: ASSWRIWETQY
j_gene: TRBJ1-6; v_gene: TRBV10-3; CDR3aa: AISGQTNSPLH
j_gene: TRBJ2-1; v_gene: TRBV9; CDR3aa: ASSVYRDPRRNEQF
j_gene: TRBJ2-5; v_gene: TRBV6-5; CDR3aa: ASIPGSGSSQETQY
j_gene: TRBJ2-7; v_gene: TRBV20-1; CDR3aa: SARGEGGYEQY
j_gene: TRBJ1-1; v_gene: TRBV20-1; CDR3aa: SASRGTGDTEAF
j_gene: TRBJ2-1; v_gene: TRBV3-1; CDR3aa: ASSPQARAYNEQF
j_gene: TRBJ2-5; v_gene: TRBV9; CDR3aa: ASSGTGRGKETQY
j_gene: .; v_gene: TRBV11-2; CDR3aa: ASSTNRGMGETQY
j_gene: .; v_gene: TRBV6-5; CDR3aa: ASSYPGQSTQY
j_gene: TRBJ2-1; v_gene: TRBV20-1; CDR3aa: SARDPYAGEQF
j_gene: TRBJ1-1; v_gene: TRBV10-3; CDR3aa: AIRGQGGTEAF
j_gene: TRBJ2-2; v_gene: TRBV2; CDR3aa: ASSAQNTGELF
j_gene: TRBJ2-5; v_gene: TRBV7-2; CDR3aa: ASSYPEGTGYQETQY
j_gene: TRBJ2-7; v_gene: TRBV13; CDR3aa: ASSLALGAYEQY
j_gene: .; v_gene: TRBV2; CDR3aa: ASSEERGGETQY
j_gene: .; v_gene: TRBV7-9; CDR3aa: ASNLRGTSYNEQY
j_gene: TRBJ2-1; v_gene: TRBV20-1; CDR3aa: SARRERGGFYNEQF
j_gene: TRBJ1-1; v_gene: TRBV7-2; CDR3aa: ASSSREGNTEAF
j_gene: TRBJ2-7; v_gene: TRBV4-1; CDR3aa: ASSQDRGTEISYEQY
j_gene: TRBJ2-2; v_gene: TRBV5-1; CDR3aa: ASSASQGSGELF
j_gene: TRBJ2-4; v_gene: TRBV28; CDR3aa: ASSSGTGGYIQY
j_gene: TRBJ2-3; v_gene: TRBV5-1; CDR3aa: ASSLLPGGADTQY
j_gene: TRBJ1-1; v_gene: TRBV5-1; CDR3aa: ASSFTWMNTEAF
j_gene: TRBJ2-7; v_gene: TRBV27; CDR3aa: ASSRGPDRIYEQY
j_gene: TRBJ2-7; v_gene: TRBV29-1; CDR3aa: SVEDPNGFRGEQY
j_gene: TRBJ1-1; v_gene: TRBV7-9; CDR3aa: ASSQRGQGAEAF